The present entry profiles one T cell receptor beta chain with its context. The antigen is not known. The data were taken from a study of cytotoxic CD8 clonotypes in ibrutinib-treated CLL. Study-level background: 24 partial and 2 complete responses; at median 68 months, about 14 remitted, about twelve progressed. Points from the study as a whole: Baseline clonality was higher than in age-matched healthy donors and moved in step with circulating CD8+ T-cell counts.

A 1 in 200,000 to 1 in 1 million T cell depth was the sequencing target. Here immunoSEQ multiplex PCR was the method, and the copy in TCRdb shows in-frame clones only, minus some. The profile shows 300,000 or so clones, 67% of them singletons. The sample consisted of PBMCs, taken after 36 months of ibrutinib treatment. This clonotype was sampled from a human donor with chronic lymphocytic leukemia.

CDR3 sequence reads: CASSRTGGFNQPQHF. CDR3 in DNA: TGTGCCAGCAGTCGGACAGGGGGTTTCAATCAGCCCCAGCATTTT. This sequence joins TRBV6-4 and TRBJ1-5; 10 bases align to TRBD1. The trim removed 5 bases at V and 3 bases at J, leaving 4 bases unmatched. This CDR3 contains 15 residues. CDR1 and CDR2 from the germline V gene are MRHNA and SNTAGT.